These T cell receptor beta chains were read from a single sample in a study of CXCR3-negative and CXCR3-positive naive CD8 T cells. After re-calling the 5' RACE reads, TCRdb lists one entry per CDR3 protein, DNA absent. The ten top clones account for around 0.37%, within a sample of around 150,000 distinct CDR3 sequences. The sample comprised naive CXCR3+ CD8+ T cells from blood. The source is a human donor in good health. Some clones in this sample may be carry-over from other donors' samples. CDR3s include the opening cysteine and the closing phenylalanine or tryptophan.

cdr3_aa	cdr3_length	v_call	j_call
CASSLVGLHSTDTQYF	16	TRBV13	TRBJ2-3
CASSESWGHLLAGEQFF	17	TRBV10-2	TRBJ2-1
CASSAPGTGGAEQYF	15	TRBV9	TRBJ2-7
CASTRAPGRPFF	12	TRBV21-1	TRBJ2-1
CSAAPSGGEVGELFF	15	TRBV20-1	TRBJ2-2
CSVGPVGGYTF	11	TRBV29-1	TRBJ1-2
CASSPRESYEQYF	13	TRBV4-1	TRBJ2-7
CASSFAGDLYEQYF	14	TRBV11-2	TRBJ2-7
CASRDQGAGSSYNEQFF	17	TRBV11-2	TRBJ2-1
CASSTSGGKNTGELFF	16	TRBV2	TRBJ2-2
CASSLSPRGQGHEQFF	16	TRBV7-6	TRBJ2-1
CATSSRGGDYNEQFF	15	TRBV15	TRBJ2-1
CSVGTGPDTQYF	12	TRBV29-1	TRBJ2-3
CASIPREGTGVPYEQYF	17	TRBV28	TRBJ2-7
CASSLRDYLPDTQYF	15	TRBV7-2	TRBJ2-3
CSARDLRGTATNEKLFF	17	TRBV20-1	TRBJ1-4
CASSLTGGIGNEQFF	15	TRBV12-3/TRBV12-4	TRBJ2-1
CASSNYDRPEGYTF	14	TRBV5-5	TRBJ1-2
CASSAWTGFGPYEQYF	16	TRBV7-9	TRBJ2-7
CASSHSDRGNTDTQYF	16	TRBV23-1	TRBJ2-3
CASSINRDGFYGYTF	15	TRBV19	TRBJ1-2
CASSRSPQETQYF	13	TRBV12-3/TRBV12-4	TRBJ2-5
CASSGTGTSYGQYF	14	TRBV6-4	TRBJ2-7
CASSPSEGRELFF	13	TRBV6-6	TRBJ2-2